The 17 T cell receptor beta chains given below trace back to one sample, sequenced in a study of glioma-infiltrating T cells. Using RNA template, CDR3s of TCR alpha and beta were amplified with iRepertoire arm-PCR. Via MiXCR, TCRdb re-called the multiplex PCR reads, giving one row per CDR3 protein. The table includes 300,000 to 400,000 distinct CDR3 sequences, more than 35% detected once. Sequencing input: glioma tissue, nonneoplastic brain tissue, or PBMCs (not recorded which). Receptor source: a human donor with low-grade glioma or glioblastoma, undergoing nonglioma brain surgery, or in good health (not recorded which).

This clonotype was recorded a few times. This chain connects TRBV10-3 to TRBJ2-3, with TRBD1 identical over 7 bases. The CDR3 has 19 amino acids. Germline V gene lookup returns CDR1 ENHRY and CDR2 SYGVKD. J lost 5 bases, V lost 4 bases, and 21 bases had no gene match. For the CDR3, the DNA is TGTGCCATCAGTGCCCACGCCGACAGGGTGCCCCTGACCGTAGATACGCAGTATTTT. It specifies CAISAHADRVPLTVDTQYF.

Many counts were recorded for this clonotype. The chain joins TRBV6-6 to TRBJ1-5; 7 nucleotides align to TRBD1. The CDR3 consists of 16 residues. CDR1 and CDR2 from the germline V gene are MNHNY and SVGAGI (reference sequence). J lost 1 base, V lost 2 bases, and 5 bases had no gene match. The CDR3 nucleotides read TGTGCCAGCAGTTACCCGGGACAGATCAGCAATCAGCCCCAGCATTTT. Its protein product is CASSYPGQISNQPQHF.

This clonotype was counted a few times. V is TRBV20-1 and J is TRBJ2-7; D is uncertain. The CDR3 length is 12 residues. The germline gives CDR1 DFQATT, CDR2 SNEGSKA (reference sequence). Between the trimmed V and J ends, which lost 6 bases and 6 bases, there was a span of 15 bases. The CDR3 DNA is TGCAGTGCATCGTGGATAAGTTCCGAGCAGTACTTC. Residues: CSASWISSEQYF.

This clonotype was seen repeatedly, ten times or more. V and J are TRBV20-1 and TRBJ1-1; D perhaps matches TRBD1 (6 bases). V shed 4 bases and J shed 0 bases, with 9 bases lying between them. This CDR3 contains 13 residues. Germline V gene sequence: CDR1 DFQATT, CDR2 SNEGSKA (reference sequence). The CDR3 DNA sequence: TGCAGTGCTATAGACAGGATGAACACTGAAGCTTTCTTT. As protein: CSAIDRMNTEAFF.

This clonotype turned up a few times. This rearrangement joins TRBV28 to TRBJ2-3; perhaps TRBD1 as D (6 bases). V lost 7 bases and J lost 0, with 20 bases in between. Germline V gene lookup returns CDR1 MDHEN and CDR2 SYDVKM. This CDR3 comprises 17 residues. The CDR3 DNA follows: TGTGCCAGCACCCCCCAGGGCAGGGGCCCTAGCACAGATACGCAGTATTTT. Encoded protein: CASTPQGRGPSTDTQYF.

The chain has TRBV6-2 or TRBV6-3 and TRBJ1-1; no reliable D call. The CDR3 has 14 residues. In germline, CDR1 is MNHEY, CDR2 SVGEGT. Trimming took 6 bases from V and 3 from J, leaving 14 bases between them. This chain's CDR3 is CASSLSYRDTEAFF. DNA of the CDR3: TGTGCCAGCAGCTTGAGCTATCGGGACACTGAAGCTTTCTTT.

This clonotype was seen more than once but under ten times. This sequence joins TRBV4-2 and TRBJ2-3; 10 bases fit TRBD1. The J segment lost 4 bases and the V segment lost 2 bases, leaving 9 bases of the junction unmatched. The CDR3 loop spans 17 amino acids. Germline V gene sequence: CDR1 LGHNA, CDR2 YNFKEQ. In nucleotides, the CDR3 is TGTGCCAGCAGCCAACCTTCCGGGACAGGGGATTCAGATACGCAGTATTTT. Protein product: CASSQPSGTGDSDTQYF.

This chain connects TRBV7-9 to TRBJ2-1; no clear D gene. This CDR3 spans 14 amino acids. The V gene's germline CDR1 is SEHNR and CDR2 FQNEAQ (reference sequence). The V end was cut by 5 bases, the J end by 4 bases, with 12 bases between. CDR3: CASSIQDVYNEQFF. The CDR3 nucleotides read TGTGCCAGCAGCATCCAGGACGTATACAATGAGCAGTTCTTC.

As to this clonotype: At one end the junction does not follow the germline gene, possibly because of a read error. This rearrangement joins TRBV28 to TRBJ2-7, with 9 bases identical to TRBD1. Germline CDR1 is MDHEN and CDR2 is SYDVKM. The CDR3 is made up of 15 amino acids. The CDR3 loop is CASSLGTGWAYEQCF. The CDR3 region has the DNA TGTGCCAGCAGTTTAGGGACAGGGTGGGCCTACGAGCAGTGCTTC.

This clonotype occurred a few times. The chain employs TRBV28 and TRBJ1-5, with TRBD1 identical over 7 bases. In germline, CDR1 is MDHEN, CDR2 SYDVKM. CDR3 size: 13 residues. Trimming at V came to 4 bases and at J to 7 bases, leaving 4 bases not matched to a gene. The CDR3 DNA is TGTGCCAGCAGTTACGACAGGGACCAGCCCCAGCATTTT. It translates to CASSYDRDQPQHF.

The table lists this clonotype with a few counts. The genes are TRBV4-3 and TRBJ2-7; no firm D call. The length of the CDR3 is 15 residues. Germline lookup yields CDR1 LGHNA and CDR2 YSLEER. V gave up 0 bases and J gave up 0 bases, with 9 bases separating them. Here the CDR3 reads CASSQDRHSSYEQYF. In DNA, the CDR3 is TGCGCCAGCAGCCAAGATCGCCACAGCTCCTACGAGCAGTACTTC.

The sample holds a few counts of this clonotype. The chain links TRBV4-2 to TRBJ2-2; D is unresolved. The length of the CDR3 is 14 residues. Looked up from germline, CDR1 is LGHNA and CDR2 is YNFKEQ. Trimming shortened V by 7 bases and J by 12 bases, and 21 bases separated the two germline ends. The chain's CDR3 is CASTQTPSPVKLFF. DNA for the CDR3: TGTGCCAGCACCCAGACTCCGTCCCCTGTAAAGCTGTTTTTT.

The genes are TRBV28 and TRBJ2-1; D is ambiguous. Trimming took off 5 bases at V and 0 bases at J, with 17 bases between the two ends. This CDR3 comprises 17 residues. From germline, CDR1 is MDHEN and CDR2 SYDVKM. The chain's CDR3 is CASSPSYGRSSYNEQFF. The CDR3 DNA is TGTGCCAGCAGTCCCTCATACGGGCGGTCCTCCTACAATGAGCAGTTCTTC.

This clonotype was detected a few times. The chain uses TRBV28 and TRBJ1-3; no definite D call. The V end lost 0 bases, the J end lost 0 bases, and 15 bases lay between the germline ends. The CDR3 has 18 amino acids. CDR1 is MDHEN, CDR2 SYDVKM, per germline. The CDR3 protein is CASSLWGVRRLSGNTIYF. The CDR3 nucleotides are TGTGCCAGCAGTTTATGGGGTGTTCGGCGTCTCTCTGGAAACACCATATATTTT.

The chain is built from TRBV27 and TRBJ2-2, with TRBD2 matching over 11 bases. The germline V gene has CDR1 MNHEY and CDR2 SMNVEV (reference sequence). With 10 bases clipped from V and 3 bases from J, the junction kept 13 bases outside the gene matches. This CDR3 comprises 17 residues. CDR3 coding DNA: TGTGCCACCATTGGAACTAGCGGGAGACAGTACACCGGGGAGCTGTTTTTT. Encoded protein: CATIGTSGRQYTGELFF.

CDR3 protein: CSANSGRAWEQYF. The CDR3 nucleotides are TGCAGTGCAAATAGCGGGAGGGCCTGGGAGCAGTACTTC. The chain has TRBV20-1 and TRBJ2-7; 11 bases match TRBD2. The CDR3 is made up of 13 amino acids. Trimming at V came to 6 bases and at J to 7 bases, leaving 8 bases not matched to a gene. Germline-derived CDR1 and CDR2 are DFQATT and SNEGSKA (reference sequence).

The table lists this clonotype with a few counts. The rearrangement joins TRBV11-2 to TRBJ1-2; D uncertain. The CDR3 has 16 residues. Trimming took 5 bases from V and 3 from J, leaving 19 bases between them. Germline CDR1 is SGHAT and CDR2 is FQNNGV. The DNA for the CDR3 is TGTGCCAGCAGCGTATCTCCGGGCAGCGAGTACTATGGCTACACCTTC. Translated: CASSVSPGSEYYGYTF.